This entry lists 28 T cell receptor beta chains sequenced from one sample in a study of blood T cell repertoires in COVID-19. Profiling relied on immunoSEQ multiplex PCR, and the TCRdb table lists in-frame clones only, not all of them. The table has about 250,000 clones, roughly 80% seen once. Sequenced sample: PBMCs or T cells enriched from blood (not recorded which). Receptor source: a man aged 35-49 years who had been exposed to COVID-19.

This clone was observed a few times. The chain combines TRBV3-1 (or the pseudogene TRBV3-2) with TRBJ1-2, with D unclear. This CDR3 spans 13 amino acids. V was pared by 4 bases and J by 3 bases, with 9 bases between. Germline values: CDR1 LGHDT, CDR2 YNNKEL (reference sequence). CDR3 amino acids: CASSPTKDYGYTF. The DNA of the CDR3 is TGTGCCAGCAGCCCGACAAAGGACTATGGCTACACCTTC.

The rearrangement joins TRBV7-9 to TRBJ2-3, with unresolved D. Germline-derived CDR1 and CDR2 are SEHNR and FQNEAQ (reference sequence). The CDR3 is made up of 13 amino acids. V lost 3 bases and J 2 bases, leaving 6 bases between the germline ends. This CDR3 reads CASSFQSTDTQYF. The CDR3 coding sequence is TGTGCCAGCAGCTTTCAGTCCACAGATACGCAGTATTTT. Using reference TRBV7-9 and TRBJ2-3 for the parts outside the CDR3, the full variable domain is DTGVSQNPRHKITKRGQNVTFRCDPISEHNRLYWYRQTLGQGPEFLTYFQNEAQLEKSRLLSDRFSAERPKGSFSTLEIQRTEQGDSAMYLCASSFQSTDTQYFGPGTRLTVL.

The chain joins TRBV30 to TRBJ2-2, with 11 bases that match TRBD2. The germline CDR1 and CDR2 sequences are GTSNPN and SVGIG (reference sequence). This CDR3 spans 16 amino acids. V was clipped by 5 bases and J by 2 bases; unmatched bases: 7. CDR3 coding DNA: TGTGCCTGGGCGGGGGGACTAGCGGATAACACCGGGGAGCTGTTTTTT. As protein: CAWAGGLADNTGELFF.

The chain combines TRBV27 with TRBJ2-2; 7 nucleotides line up with TRBD2. J gave up 6 bases and V 6 bases, and 7 bases lay outside the gene matches. From germline, CDR1 is MNHEY and CDR2 SMNVEV (reference sequence). The CDR3 totals 14 residues. The CDR3: CASSMGGSAGELFF. The CDR3 nucleotides are TGTGCCAGCAGCATGGGGGGGTCGGCCGGGGAGCTGTTTTTT.

The rearrangement joins TRBV18 to TRBJ1-2, with a possible D match to TRBD1 (5 bases). Trimming took off 2 bases at V and 4 bases at J, with 11 bases between the two ends. Germline V gene data show CDR1 as KGHSH and CDR2 as LQKENI. This CDR3 region has 14 residues. CDR3 sequence (DNA): TGTGCCAGCTCACCAAGGGGCCAGTTCTATGGCTACACCTTC. This sequence encodes CASSPRGQFYGYTF.

The CDR3 DNA is TGTGCCACCCTGGGACAGCAGACAGATACGCAGTATTTT. It yields the protein CATLGQQTDTQYF. This chain uses TRBV10-3 with TRBJ2-3; TRBD1 matches at 7 bases. Trimming took 10 bases from V and 3 from J; bases not matched to a gene: 7. This CDR3 is 13 amino acids long. Germline V gives CDR1 ENHRY, CDR2 SYGVKD.

V gene TRBV18 combines with J gene TRBJ2-5, with a possible D match to TRBD1 (5 bases). In germline, CDR1 is KGHSH, CDR2 LQKENI. CDR3 length: 14 amino acids. Trimming removed 0 bases at V and 3 bases at J, with 8 bases between. The CDR3 coding sequence is TGTGCCAGCTCACCACCTCCCAGGGAAGAGACCCAGTACTTC. Encoded protein: CASSPPPREETQYF.

The chain is built from TRBV20-1 and TRBJ2-3, with 9 bases lining up with TRBD2. The CDR3 loop spans 15 amino acids. Germline V lookup: CDR1 DFQATT, CDR2 SNEGSKA (reference sequence). J lost 4 bases, V lost 4 bases, and 9 bases had no gene match. This CDR3 reads CSANEREVTADTQYF. DNA of the CDR3: TGCAGTGCTAATGAGCGGGAGGTCACGGCAGATACGCAGTATTTT.

The genes are TRBV23-1 and TRBJ2-7; 9 bases are shared with TRBD1. Being an ORF, TRBV23-1 has a function that is uncertain. The CDR3 sequence is 20 residues long. V shed 2 bases and J 4 bases; nucleotides not matched to a gene: 21. The CDR3 here is CASSQPGTRKPGTGPYEQYF. Written as DNA, the CDR3 is TGCGCCAGCAGTCAACCCGGAACCCGAAAACCCGGGACAGGGCCTTACGAGCAGTACTTC.

The CDR3 is CASSSGDWTYNEQFF. The CDR3, as DNA: TGTGCCAGCAGTTCCGGAGATTGGACCTACAATGAGCAGTTCTTC. The V gene is TRBV6-5, the J gene TRBJ2-1; no reliable D call. From germline, CDR1 is MNHEY and CDR2 SVGAGI. This CDR3 has 15 residues. Trimming removed 4 bases at V and 2 bases at J, with 12 bases between.

The gene calls are TRBV23-1 and TRBJ2-7, with 7 bases matching TRBD1. TRBV23-1 is marked as an open reading frame, function uncertain. Trimming took 3 bases from V and 2 from J; bases not matched to a gene: 13. The CDR3 is made up of 17 amino acids. CDR3 region: CASSQARGTAPPYEQYF. As DNA, the CDR3 is TGCGCCAGCAGTCAGGCCAGAGGGACAGCCCCCCCCTACGAGCAGTACTTC.

The V call is TRBV5-1, the J call TRBJ2-7; D is uncertain. Germline CDR1 and CDR2: SGHRS and YFSETQ. This CDR3 is built from 15 residues. V lost 7 bases, J lost 4 bases, and 21 bases lay in between. The CDR3 sequence: CASHDLGAETYEQYF. CDR3 DNA: TGCGCCAGCCACGATTTAGGCGCGGAAACTTACGAGCAGTACTTC.

This chain uses TRBV6-1 with TRBJ2-2; 7 positions match TRBD2. Per germline, CDR1 MNHNS and CDR2 SASEGT. This CDR3 has 15 residues. Unmatched junction bases numbered 3, after V lost 3 bases and J lost 2 bases. Written as DNA, the CDR3 is TGTGCCAGCAGTGATGGACTAGGAAACACCGGGGAGCTGTTTTTT. Its translation is CASSDGLGNTGELFF.

This clone has only a few counts. The genes are TRBV19 and TRBJ2-7, with D possibly matching TRBD2 (7 bases). Trimming shortened V by 4 bases and J by 1 base, and 11 bases separated the two germline ends. Germline loops: CDR1 LNHDA, CDR2 SQIVND (reference sequence). CDR3 length equals 14 residues. Here the CDR3 reads CASSSGGVSYEQYF. The CDR3 DNA follows: TGTGCCAGTAGTAGCGGGGGCGTATCCTACGAGCAGTACTTC.

The chain employs TRBV7-3 and TRBJ2-3; D is perhaps TRBD2 (6 bases). V lost 5 bases, J lost 3 bases, and 9 bases lay in between. The CDR3 sequence is 13 residues long. Germline V lookup: CDR1 SGHTA, CDR2 FQGTGA. The CDR3 region is CASSAGLTDTQYF. DNA for the CDR3: TGTGCCAGCAGCGCGGGACTTACAGATACGCAGTATTTT.

Note on this clone: The identical CDR3 is also encoded by other nucleotide sequences in the sample. This rearrangement joins TRBV7-3 to TRBJ2-7, with TRBD2 as a possible D gene (7 bases). The ends were cut back, 5 bases at V and 2 bases at J, with 13 bases in the middle. From germline, CDR1 is SGHTA and CDR2 FQGTGA. CDR3 length: 14 amino acids. The CDR3 DNA reads as TGTGCCAGCAGCAAAAGGGGGGGGGCCTACGAGCAGTACTTC. Amino acid sequence: CASSKRGGAYEQYF. The whole variable domain, filled in from reference TRBV7-3 and TRBJ2-7, reads GAGVSQTPSNKVTEKGKYVELRCDPISGHTALYWYRQSLGQGPEFLIYFQGTGAADDSGLPNDRFFAVRPEGSVSTLKIQRTERGDSAVYLCASSKRGGAYEQYFGPGTRLTVT.

This clone was detected once. The chain is built from TRBV6-1 and TRBJ1-1; D gene unclear. V was pared by 1 base and J by 2 bases, with 5 bases between. Germline V CDR1 and CDR2: MNHNS, SASEGT. The CDR3 runs 13 residues. The CDR3 nucleotides read TGTGCCAGCAGTGAAGTTCAAAACACTGAAGCTTTCTTT. Protein product: CASSEVQNTEAFF.

This chain uses TRBV24-1 with TRBJ1-3; no clear D gene. Germline CDR1 reads KGHDR; CDR2 reads SFDVKD. Trimming stripped 9 bases from V and 4 bases from J, with 12 bases between. CDR3 length: 13 residues. The CDR3 region has the DNA TGTGCCACCCGAGGGAGTTCCGGAAACACCATATATTTT. Translation: CATRGSSGNTIYF.

The chain is built from TRBV25-1 and TRBJ2-2; a weak D match, TRBD2 (6 bases). This CDR3 is 14 amino acids long. V was trimmed by 5 bases and J by 7 bases, leaving 14 bases between them. The germline V gene encodes CDR1 MGHDK and CDR2 SYGVNS. CDR3 coding DNA: TGTGCCAGCAGTTGGGGGGTGGAAGGCGGGGAGCTGTTTTTT. This sequence encodes CASSWGVEGGELFF.

The chain employs TRBV7-9 and TRBJ2-5, with D maybe TRBD2 (5 bases). The CDR3 spans 18 residues. Germline V gene sequence: CDR1 SEHNR, CDR2 FQNEAQ (reference sequence). Trimming removed 5 bases from V and 2 bases from J, with 24 bases in between. The CDR3 DNA reads TGTGCCAGCAGCCGATACTTTGAGCGGAGGTCGGGACAAGAGACCCAGTACTTC. Its protein product is CASSRYFERRSGQETQYF.

This clone was seen a handful of times. This chain uses TRBV7-8 with TRBJ1-3; no firm D call. Trimming stripped 3 bases from V and 0 bases from J, with 12 bases between. CDR1 and CDR2 from the germline V gene are SGHVS and FQNEAQ. The CDR3 consists of 16 residues. CDR3 coding DNA: TGTGCCAGCAGCTTGTACTTCCGACACTCTGGAAACACCATATATTTT. Its translation is CASSLYFRHSGNTIYF.

J is TRBJ1-6 and V is TRBV5-1; tentatively, D is TRBD1 (5 bases). The V end was cut by 0 bases, the J end by 6 bases, with 16 bases between. CDR1 is SGHRS and CDR2 is YFSETQ in the germline V gene. The CDR3 contains 17 residues. This CDR3 reads CASSLDPQGSSNSPLHF. The DNA for the CDR3 is TGCGCCAGCAGCTTGGACCCCCAGGGTTCGTCTAATTCACCCCTCCACTTT.

In its sample, this clone was seen a few times. This chain connects TRBV7-3 to TRBJ2-1; no reliable D call. The CDR3 is 14 residues long. V lost 3 bases to trimming and J lost 5 bases, with 11 bases between them. CDR1 and CDR2 from the germline V gene are SGHTA and FQGTGA. Written as DNA, the CDR3 is TGTGCCAGCAGCTTTTCCCCCGGTGACAATGAGCAGTTCTTC. It is translated as CASSFSPGDNEQFF.

J is TRBJ1-1 and V is TRBV30, with TRBD1 identical over 8 bases. V was pared by 8 bases and J by 2 bases, with 7 bases of the junction left unmatched. Germline V lookup: CDR1 GTSNPN, CDR2 SVGIG (reference sequence). CDR3 length equals 13 residues. CDR3 in DNA: TGTGCCCAGACTCAGGGGGCAAACACTGAAGCTTTCTTT. It yields the protein CAQTQGANTEAFF. The full variable domain, in which reference TRBV30 and TRBJ1-1 provide the parts outside the CDR3, is SQTIHQWPATLVQPVGSPLSLECTVEGTSNPNLYWYRQAAGRGLQLLFYSVGIGQISSEVPQNLSASRPQDRQFILSSKKLLLSDSGFYLCAQTQGANTEAFFGQGTRLTVV.

The V gene is TRBV6-5, the J gene TRBJ1-5; no clear D gene. The CDR3 spans 15 residues. Per the germline V gene, CDR1 is MNHEY and CDR2 is SVGAGI. The V end was cut by 0 bases, the J end by 3 bases, with 9 bases between. CDR3 residues: CASSYSVQNNQPQHF. In nucleotides, the CDR3 is TGTGCCAGCAGTTACTCGGTTCAGAACAATCAGCCCCAGCATTTT.

The chain carries TRBV3-1 (or the pseudogene TRBV3-2) and TRBJ2-1; tentative D call: TRBD1 (6 bases). This CDR3 contains 14 residues. Trimming removed 4 bases at V and 5 bases at J, with 12 bases between. Germline CDR1 reads LGHDT; CDR2 reads YNNKEL (reference sequence). CDR3: CASSLLGANNEQFF. CDR3 nucleotides: TGTGCCAGCAGCCTCCTGGGGGCCAACAATGAGCAGTTCTTC.

The V and J genes are TRBV11-3 and TRBJ2-2; 12 bases line up with TRBD1. CDR1 is SGHNT and CDR2 is YENEEA in the germline V gene. V lost 6 bases to trimming and J lost 1 base; unmatched junction nucleotides: 9. The CDR3 loop spans 18 amino acids. In nucleotides, the CDR3 is TGTGCCAGCAGTCCTCGGGACAGGGGGCTTAGGAACACCGGGGAGCTGTTTTTT. Translation gives CASSPRDRGLRNTGELFF.

This clone was detected a few times. The chain uses TRBV7-3 and TRBJ1-3; no firm D call. Deletions cut 5 bases from V and 3 bases from J, with 8 bases between. Looked up from germline, CDR1 is SGHTA and CDR2 is FQGTGA. This CDR3 contains 13 residues. This CDR3 reads CASSSSHGNTIYF. CDR3 DNA: TGTGCCAGCAGCAGTAGTCATGGAAACACCATATATTTT.